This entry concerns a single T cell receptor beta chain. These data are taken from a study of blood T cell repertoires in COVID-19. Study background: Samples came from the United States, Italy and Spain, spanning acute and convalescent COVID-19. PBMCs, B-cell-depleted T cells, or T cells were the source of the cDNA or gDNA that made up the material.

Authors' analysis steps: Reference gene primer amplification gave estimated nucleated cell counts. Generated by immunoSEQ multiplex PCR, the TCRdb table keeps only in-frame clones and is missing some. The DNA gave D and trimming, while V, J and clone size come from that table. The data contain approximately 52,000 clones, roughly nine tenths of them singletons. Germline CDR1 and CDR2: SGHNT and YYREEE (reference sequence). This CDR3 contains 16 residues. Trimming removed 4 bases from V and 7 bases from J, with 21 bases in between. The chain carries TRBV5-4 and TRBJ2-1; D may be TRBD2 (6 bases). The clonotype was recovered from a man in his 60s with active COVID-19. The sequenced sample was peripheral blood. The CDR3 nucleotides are TGTGCCAGCAGCGCCCGCCTTAGCGGAGAGGGAAATGAGCAGTTCTTC. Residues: CASSARLSGEGNEQFF.